The 22 T cell receptor beta chains below were found in one sample sequenced in a study of T cells in Graves' hyperthyroidism and ophthalmopathy. Amplified TCR beta CDR3 regions came from RNA transcripts. HTBI primers were used for first-round RT-PCR of the TCR CDR3. TCRdb ran MiXCR on the multiplex PCR reads and lists one entry per CDR3 protein. The data hold approximately 480,000 distinct CDR3 sequences, with around 20% observed a single time. The sequenced sample was blood. All receptors derive from a man aged 18 to 30 with Graves' hyperthyroidism.

V gene TRBV9 combines with J gene TRBJ2-5; D not resolved. This CDR3 region has 14 residues. The germline V gene encodes CDR1 SGDLS and CDR2 YYNGEE. V was shortened by 0 bases and J by 4 bases, with 10 bases between the two germline ends. This chain's CDR3 is CASSVAWVGETQYF. The DNA of the CDR3 is TGTGCCAGCAGCGTAGCCTGGGTAGGAGAGACCCAGTACTTC.

This clonotype was recorded many times. The chain combines TRBV29-1 with TRBJ1-2; D gene ambiguous. V shed 1 base and J shed 7 bases, with 13 bases lying between them. The CDR3 sequence is 13 residues long. The germline V gene encodes CDR1 SQVTM and CDR2 ANQGSEA. The CDR3 sequence is CSVEGRLFFGYTF. The CDR3 region has the DNA TGCAGCGTTGAAGGCCGGCTATTCTTTGGCTACACCTTC.

This clonotype has more than one count but fewer than ten. V gene TRBV28 combines with J gene TRBJ1-5, with D maybe TRBD1 (5 bases). The V end was cut by 5 bases, the J end by 11 bases, with 16 bases between. Germline CDR1 is MDHEN and CDR2 is SYDVKM. The length of the CDR3 is 13 residues. In DNA form, the CDR3 reads TGTGCCAGCAGTCCTCCGGGGCGACTGGCCCAGCATTTT. Translating gives CASSPPGRLAQHF.

This clonotype was observed at least ten times. This chain links TRBV11-2 with TRBJ2-7; D gene unclear. Germline CDR1 and CDR2: SGHAT and FQNNGV. This CDR3 is built from 17 residues. V gave up 2 bases and J gave up 0 bases, with 17 bases separating them. DNA for the CDR3: TGTGCCAGCAGCTTAAAATTAGGGTCCTCTAGCTCCTACGAGCAGTACTTC. Its protein is CASSLKLGSSSSYEQYF.

In its sample, this clonotype was seen many times. The chain employs TRBV12-3 or TRBV12-4 and TRBJ1-5; D gene ambiguous. V was shortened by 4 bases and J by 4 bases, with 8 bases between the two germline ends. The CDR3 length is 13 residues. The CDR3 sequence: CASSYNKNQPQHF. The CDR3 nucleotides read TGTGCCAGCAGTTATAACAAGAATCAGCCCCAGCATTTT.

This clonotype was detected a few times. The chain links TRBV20-1 to TRBJ2-7, with 10 bases matching TRBD2. The CDR3 covers 15 residues. V lost 0 bases and J lost 2; bases outside the gene matches: 4. Germline CDR1 and CDR2: DFQATT and SNEGSKA (reference sequence). The CDR3: CSARDYTSGTYEQYF. The CDR3 nucleotides are TGCAGTGCTAGAGACTATACTAGCGGGACCTACGAGCAGTACTTC.

This clonotype was recorded many times. This sequence joins TRBV27 and TRBJ2-7, with D perhaps matching TRBD2 (7 bases). Germline V gene lookup returns CDR1 MNHEY and CDR2 SMNVEV (reference sequence). This CDR3 has 15 residues. Trimming left V 5 bases short and J 0 bases short, with 14 bases between. In DNA, the CDR3 is TGTGCCAGCAGTCTACAGGGCGGGAGCTCCTACGAGCAGTACTTC. Its translation is CASSLQGGSSYEQYF.

This rearrangement joins TRBV6-5 to TRBJ2-7; D assignment may be TRBD1 or TRBD2 (5 bases each). Germline V gene lookup returns CDR1 MNHEY and CDR2 SVGAGI. The CDR3 is made up of 13 amino acids. Trimming left V 3 bases short and J 6 bases short, with 12 bases between. CDR3 sequence: CASSYNLGTEQYF. The CDR3 DNA reads as TGTGCCAGCAGTTATAATCTTGGGACCGAGCAGTACTTC.

The V and J genes are TRBV12-5 and TRBJ1-1, with 8 bases lining up with TRBD1. The trim removed 10 bases at V and 7 bases at J, leaving 8 bases unmatched. This CDR3 is built from 12 residues. Per germline, CDR1 LGHNT and CDR2 FRNRAP. In DNA, the CDR3 is TGTGCTATTTGGACAGGGCTACTTGAAGCTTTCTTT. Protein sequence: CAIWTGLLEAFF. Full variable domain (rest looked up from reference TRBV12-5 and TRBJ1-1): DARVTQTPRHKVTEMGQEVTMRCQPILGHNTVFWYRQTMMQGLELLAYFRNRAPLDDSGMPKDRFSAEMPDATLATLKIQPSEPRDSAVYFCAIWTGLLEAFFGQGTRLTVV.

Many counts were recorded for this clonotype. The chain carries TRBV20-1 and TRBJ2-6; D is unclear. Germline V CDR1 and CDR2: DFQATT, SNEGSKA (reference sequence). The CDR3 is 13 amino acids. Trimming took off 1 base at V and 2 bases at J, with 3 bases between the two ends. CDR3 sequence reads: CSARVPGANVLTF. Here the CDR3 DNA reads TGCAGTGCTAGAGTCCCTGGGGCCAACGTCCTGACTTTC.

This clonotype showed up just a few times. The chain recombines TRBV11-2 with TRBJ1-1; D gene ambiguous. Germline V lookup: CDR1 SGHAT, CDR2 FQNNGV. The CDR3 consists of 13 residues. The V end lost 0 bases, the J end lost 11 bases, and 13 bases lay between the germline ends. CDR3 residues: CASSLDFKRVAFF. The CDR3 DNA reads TGTGCCAGCAGCTTAGATTTTAAACGGGTTGCTTTCTTT. Complete variable domain (other parts from reference TRBV11-2 and TRBJ1-1): EAGVAQSPRYKIIEKRQSVAFWCNPISGHATLYWYQQILGQGPKLLIQFQNNGVVDDSQLPKDRFSAERLKGVDSTLKIQPAKLEDSAVYLCASSLDFKRVAFFGQGTRLTVV.

The J gene is TRBJ1-1, the V gene TRBV29-1; possibly TRBD1 for D (5 bases). CDR3 length: 15 residues. Trimming took off 6 bases at V and 8 bases at J, with 25 bases between the two ends. Germline V gives CDR1 SQVTM, CDR2 ANQGSEA. This CDR3 is CSVDKKGGVNREAFF. The CDR3 DNA sequence: TGCAGCGTCGACAAAAAGGGAGGGGTGAACCGCGAAGCTTTCTTT.

The rearrangement joins TRBV12-3 or TRBV12-4 to TRBJ2-7, with TRBD2 as a possible D gene (6 bases). V was cut by 5 bases and J by 2 bases, with 19 bases left in between. The CDR3 length is 16 residues. CDR3 nucleotide sequence: TGTGCCAGCAGTAGTAGCGGCCGGCCCAGACCCTACGAGCAGTACTTC. It yields the protein CASSSSGRPRPYEQYF.

The chain carries TRBV27 and TRBJ2-7; 12 bases agree with TRBD2. The CDR3 sequence is 18 residues long. CDR1 is MNHEY and CDR2 is SMNVEV in the germline V gene (reference sequence). V lost 0 bases, J lost 1 base, and 7 bases stayed unmatched. CDR3 residues: CASSLSSSGGAGSYEQYF. The DNA for the CDR3 is TGTGCCAGCAGTTTATCGTCTAGCGGGGGGGCCGGATCCTACGAGCAGTACTTC.

This clonotype was recorded many times. The V call is TRBV27, the J call TRBJ1-5; 9 bases match TRBD1. CDR1 and CDR2 from the germline V gene are MNHEY and SMNVEV (reference sequence). The CDR3 totals 15 residues. Trimming cost V 6 bases and J 4 bases; bases outside gene matches: 7. The CDR3 reads CASSIGQGPNQPQHF. As DNA, the CDR3 is TGTGCCAGCAGCATCGGACAGGGGCCGAATCAGCCCCAGCATTTT.

This chain connects TRBV6-2 or TRBV6-3 to TRBJ2-5; TRBD1 might be the D (6 bases). The CDR3 is made up of 15 amino acids. Trimming shortened V by 1 base and J by 4 bases, and 13 bases separated the two germline ends. Germline CDR1 MNHEY, CDR2 SVGEGT. CDR3 nucleotides: TGTGCCAGCAGTTACTTTCGACAGGATGGAGAGACCCAGTACTTC. Residues: CASSYFRQDGETQYF.

This clonotype came up a few times. V is TRBV12-3 or TRBV12-4 and J is TRBJ1-1; no definite D call. Trimming took 2 bases from V and 6 from J, leaving 10 bases between them. The CDR3 runs 13 residues. CDR3 bases: TGTGCCAGCAGTTTATTCCTGGGCCCTGAAGCTTTCTTT. Its protein product is CASSLFLGPEAFF.

The genes are TRBV30 and TRBJ2-7; 7 bases match TRBD1. With 2 bases clipped from V and 5 bases from J, the junction kept 9 bases outside the gene matches. The germline CDR1 and CDR2 sequences are GTSNPN and SVGIG (reference sequence). The CDR3 is 14 residues long. CDR3 sequence reads: CAWSSGTAYHEQYF. The CDR3 nucleotides read TGTGCCTGGAGTTCCGGGACAGCTTACCACGAGCAGTACTTC.

This clonotype has a count of ten or more. The J gene is TRBJ2-2, the V gene TRBV27; a weak D match, TRBD2 (6 bases). Trimming shortened V by 5 bases and J by 4 bases, and 8 bases separated the two germline ends. Germline V gene sequence: CDR1 MNHEY, CDR2 SMNVEV (reference sequence). The CDR3 spans 13 residues. The DNA of the CDR3 is TGTGCCAGCAGTCGGGGGTTCACCGGGGAGCTGTTTTTT. It specifies CASSRGFTGELFF.

V gene TRBV7-9 combines with J gene TRBJ1-2; D might be TRBD1 (6 bases). The CDR3 sequence is 15 residues long. Germline assignment: CDR1 SEHNR and CDR2 FQNEAQ (reference sequence). Trimming pared 1 base from V and 4 bases from J, leaving 13 bases between. The CDR3 region is CASSLGTDNFYGYTF. CDR3 coding DNA: TGTGCCAGCAGCTTAGGGACAGACAATTTCTATGGCTACACCTTC. The whole variable domain, remainder taken from reference TRBV7-9 and TRBJ1-2, is DTGVSQNPRHKITKRGQNVTFRCDPISEHNRLYWYRQTLGQGPEFLTYFQNEAQLEKSRLLSDRFSAERPKGSFSTLEIQRTEQGDSAMYLCASSLGTDNFYGYTFGSGTRLTVV.

This clonotype came up many times. The V call is TRBV5-1, the J call TRBJ2-5; D possibly uses TRBD1 or TRBD2 (5 bases each). This CDR3 comprises 14 residues. V lost 1 base and J lost 1, with 8 bases in between. Germline values: CDR1 SGHRS, CDR2 YFSETQ. This chain's CDR3 is CASSLMGVQETQYF. The CDR3 DNA is TGCGCCAGCAGCTTGATGGGGGTCCAAGAGACCCAGTACTTC.

This clonotype has at least ten counts. The genes are TRBV6-5 and TRBJ2-7, with 8 bases lining up with TRBD1. This CDR3 has 15 residues. Germline trimming cut 0 bases from V and 6 bases from J; bases unmatched to any gene: 7. Germline V gene sequence: CDR1 MNHEY, CDR2 SVGAGI. In nucleotides, the CDR3 is TGTGCCAGCAGTTACTCGATACAGGGGGAGACCGAGCAGTACTTC. Translated, it gives CASSYSIQGETEQYF.